This T cell receptor beta chain emerged from a study of blood T cells in healthy people across ages. A second PCR of about 6 to 12 cycles used a sample-barcoded 5' primer and a J-beta primer mix. In TCRdb, the 5' RACE reads were re-called with MiXCR into one record per CDR3 protein. In the table there are some 900,000 distinct CDR3 sequences, approximately 49% of which are singletons. This clonotype appeared a few times. Germline CDR1 reads SGHTA; CDR2 reads FQGNSA. CDR3 size: 15 residues. Trimming shortened V by 6 bases and J by 4 bases, and 16 bases separated the two germline ends. The sequence was obtained from a man aged 25-45 years in good health. The rearrangement uses TRBV7-2 and TRBJ2-1; D not certain. The sample comprised blood. For the CDR3, the DNA is TGTGCCAGCAGGCCGAGCTATTCTACTTACAATGAGCAGTTCTTC. It encodes CASRPSYSTYNEQFF.